The T cell receptor beta chain under discussion was sequenced for a study of cytomegalovirus exposure and HLA in healthy donors. PCR amplification relied on 60 Vbeta primers (plus 13 Jbeta primers). The repertoire was sequenced with immunoSEQ multiplex PCR; TCRdb's copy has only in-frame clones and lacks some. This table has some 220,000 clones, around 89% appearing once. V lost 6 bases to trimming and J lost 1 base; unmatched junction nucleotides: 9. CDR1 is SEHNR and CDR2 is FQNEAQ in the germline V gene (reference sequence). The CDR3 runs 17 residues. The rearrangement uses TRBV7-9 and TRBJ1-2; 12 nucleotides line up with TRBD1. The clonotype was recovered from a woman aged 18-29 years in good health and CMV-seronegative. The sequencing sample was made of PBMCs. CDR3 region: CASRGTGGGFDNYGYTF. The DNA of the CDR3 is TGTGCCAGCAGAGGGACAGGGGGCGGGTTTGATAACTATGGCTACACCTTC.